This TCR beta chain was recovered during a study of human thymus T cells. Points from the study as a whole: Usage of V and J genes appeared biased in thymic and blood repertoires.

Trimming left V 2 bases short and J 4 bases short, with 11 bases between. CDR3 length: 15 residues. The germline V gene has CDR1 PRHDT and CDR2 FYEKMQ (reference sequence). Assay used: immunoSEQ multiplex PCR; TCRdb lists only in-frame clones, some missing. There are 54,000 or so clones in the sample; about 93% occur only once, and under 7% lies in the top ten. Donation was from healthy Finnish infants who were having corrective surgery that addressed congenital heart defects. Four of the eight donors gave 0.5-1 mL blood during surgery. All available leukocytes, rather than a set cell count, yielded the blood DNA. This clone has just one count. As yet, its antigen is unknown.

This chain joins TRBV13 and TRBJ2-2; the D is unclear. The source is a boy younger than two with a congenital heart defect but otherwise immunologically healthy. The source material was blood. CDR3 loop: CASSLPRHPTGELFF. The CDR3 DNA reads as TGTGCCAGCAGCTTACCCAGGCACCCCACCGGGGAGCTGTTTTTT.